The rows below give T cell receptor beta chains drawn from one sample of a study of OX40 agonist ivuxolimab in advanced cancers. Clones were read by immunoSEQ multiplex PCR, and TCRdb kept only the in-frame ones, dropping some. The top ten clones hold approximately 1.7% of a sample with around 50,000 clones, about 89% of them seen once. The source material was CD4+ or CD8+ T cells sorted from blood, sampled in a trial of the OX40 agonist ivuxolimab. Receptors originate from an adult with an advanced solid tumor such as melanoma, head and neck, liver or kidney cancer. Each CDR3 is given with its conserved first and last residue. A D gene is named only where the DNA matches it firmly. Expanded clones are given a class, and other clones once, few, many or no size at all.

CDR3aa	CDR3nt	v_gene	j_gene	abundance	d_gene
CASSYGDKGAEKLFF	TGTGCCAGCAGTTACGGGGACAAGGGTGCCGAAAAACTGTTTTTT	TRBV6-5	TRBJ1-4	NA	NA
CASSPSRDTQYF	TGTGCCAGCAGCCCGTCCCGAGATACGCAGTATTTT	TRBV9	TRBJ2-3	NA	NA
CSVVLTNEKLFF	TGCAGCGTCGTCCTAACTAATGAAAAACTGTTTTTT	TRBV29-1	TRBJ1-4	once	NA
CASRQGGANYGYTF	TGTGCCAGCAGGCAGGGTGGGGCTAACTATGGCTACACCTTC	TRBV28	TRBJ1-2	NA	NA
CASSPPAGNTIYF	TGTGCCAGCTCACCCCCGGCTGGAAACACCATATATTTT	TRBV18	TRBJ1-3	NA	NA
CAGTRTGRTDTQYF	TGTGCCGGGACAAGGACAGGACGCACAGATACGCAGTATTTT	TRBV6-1	TRBJ2-3	NA	TRBD1
CATWHYEQYF	TGTGCCACCTGGCACTACGAGCAGTACTTC	TRBV6-5	TRBJ2-7	NA	NA
CASRNRQSTGEQYF	TGTGCCAGCAGGAACAGACAGAGTACGGGCGAGCAGTACTTC	TRBV6-1	TRBJ2-7	NA	NA
CASRGTGNTEAFF	TGTGCCAGTAGGGGGACAGGGAACACTGAAGCTTTCTTT	TRBV19	TRBJ1-1	NA	TRBD1
CASSAGGYQPQHF	TGTGCCAGCAGTGCCGGCGGTTATCAGCCCCAGCATTTT	TRBV2	TRBJ1-5	NA	NA
CASSHSIGEVGYTF	TGTGCCAGCAGTCATAGTATTGGGGAGGTTGGCTACACCTTC	TRBV25-1	TRBJ1-2	few	NA
CASSFTGELFF	TGTGCCAGCAGCTTCACCGGGGAGCTGTTTTTT	TRBV7-2	TRBJ2-2	NA	NA
CASNLRQGLGGYTF	TGTGCCAGCAATCTACGACAGGGGTTGGGCGGCTACACCTTC	TRBV6-5	TRBJ1-2	NA	TRBD1
CASSSSRSSYNEQFF	TGTGCCAGTAGTAGCTCTCGGAGCTCCTACAATGAGCAGTTCTTC	TRBV19	TRBJ2-1	NA	NA
CASRKTGRNNEKLFF	TGTGCCAGCAGAAAGACAGGGCGCAATAATGAAAAACTGTTTTTT	TRBV6-1	TRBJ1-4	NA	TRBD1
CASSDLAGTGNYEQYF	TGCGCCAGCAGTGATCTGGCCGGGACAGGGAACTACGAGCAGTACTTC	TRBV10-2	TRBJ2-7	NA	TRBD1
CASSPRLGQPAYNEQFF	TGTGCCAGCAGCCCTCGGCTAGGACAACCCGCCTACAATGAGCAGTTCTTC	TRBV7-2	TRBJ2-1	NA	NA
CASSLSHGDNEQFF	TGTGCCAGCAGCTTAAGCCACGGCGACAATGAGCAGTTCTTC	TRBV7-6	TRBJ2-1	NA	NA
CASLLAGRTGELFF	TGTGCCAGCCTACTAGCGGGAAGGACCGGGGAGCTGTTTTTT	TRBV28	TRBJ2-2	once	TRBD2
CSVGTGSEQYF	TGCAGCGTTGGTACAGGGTCCGAGCAGTACTTC	TRBV29-1	TRBJ2-7	NA	NA
CASSLRGQGNQPQHF	TGTGCCAGCAGCCTTAGGGGACAGGGCAATCAGCCCCAGCATTTT	TRBV7-2	TRBJ1-5	NA	TRBD1
CASSELERGNTIYF	TGTGCCAGCAGTGAATTAGAGAGGGGAAACACCATATATTTT	TRBV6-5	TRBJ1-3	few	NA
CASSPGQVETQYF	TGTGCCAGCTCACCGGGACAGGTGGAGACCCAGTACTTC	TRBV18	TRBJ2-5	NA	TRBD1
CASRQSSYNSPLHF	TGTGCCAGCAGACAGAGCTCCTATAATTCACCCCTCCACTTT	TRBV6-5	TRBJ1-6	NA	NA
CATSTGQGSYNEQFF	TGTGCCACCAGCACAGGACAGGGGAGCTACAATGAGCAGTTCTTC	TRBV15	TRBJ2-1	NA	TRBD1
CASSAGQLVRTGELFF	TGTGCCAGCAGCGCCGGCCAACTAGTTCGTACCGGGGAGCTGTTTTTT	TRBV11-2	TRBJ2-2	NA	NA
CASSLARRTDAKNIQYF	TGTGCCAGCAGCTTAGCTCGTCGGACAGACGCCAAAAACATTCAGTACTTC	TRBV7-8	TRBJ2-4	NA	NA
CASSEAAGNTIYF	TGTGCCAGCAGTGAGGCAGCCGGAAACACCATATATTTT	TRBV25-1	TRBJ1-3	NA	NA
CASSLGTAFNQPQHF	TGTGCCAGCAGTTTGGGGACAGCTTTTAATCAGCCCCAGCATTTT	TRBV28	TRBJ1-5	NA	TRBD1
CASSPGGGQETQYF	TGCGCCAGCAGCCCCGGAGGTGGGCAAGAGACCCAGTACTTC	TRBV5-1	TRBJ2-5	NA	NA
CASSVQVGTQYF	TGTGCCAGCAGCGTTCAAGTAGGGACCCAGTACTTC	TRBV9	TRBJ2-5	NA	NA
CASSYGRGLTNEKLFF	TGTGCCAGCAGTTACGGCAGGGGTTTAACTAATGAAAAACTGTTTTTT	TRBV6-5	TRBJ1-4	NA	NA
CASSKQGYEQYF	TGCGCCAGCAGCAAACAGGGCTACGAGCAGTACTTC	TRBV5-1	TRBJ2-7	NA	NA
CASSLIAGVSNEQFF	TGTGCCAGCAGCCTCATCGCGGGAGTAAGCAATGAGCAGTTCTTC	TRBV7-9	TRBJ2-1	NA	TRBD2
CASSHSKRDYRLTQYF	TGCGCCAGCAGCCATTCAAAGAGGGACTACCGTTTAACGCAGTATTTT	TRBV4-1	TRBJ2-3	NA	TRBD2
CASSQGYGPDTQYF	TGCGCCAGCAGCCAAGGCTACGGCCCAGATACGCAGTATTTT	TRBV4-1	TRBJ2-3	few	NA
CASSLSGTIRYGYTF	TGTGCCAGCAGTTTATCCGGGACTATTCGCTATGGCTACACCTTC	TRBV27	TRBJ1-2	NA	NA
CASSLRYWDEQFF	TGTGCCAGCAGCTTACGATATTGGGATGAGCAGTTCTTC	TRBV7-9	TRBJ2-1	once	NA
CASSHTGPNEKLFF	TGTGCCAGCAGCCATACAGGGCCAAATGAAAAACTGTTTTTT	TRBV6-1	TRBJ1-4	once	NA
CASTLDSNTEAFF	TGTGCCAGCACTTTGGACTCGAACACTGAAGCTTTCTTT	TRBV7-2	TRBJ1-1	once	NA
CASSLELAGGGEQYF	TGTGCCAGCAGCTTAGAACTAGCGGGAGGAGGCGAGCAGTACTTC	TRBV7-2	TRBJ2-7	NA	TRBD2
CASSPQGARDTEAFF	TGTGCCAGCTCACCGCAGGGGGCTCGCGACACTGAAGCTTTCTTT	TRBV18	TRBJ1-1	NA	TRBD1
CASSLGSFKDF	TGTGCCAGCAGTTTGGGCAGTTTTAAGGATTTT	TRBV28	TRBJ2-3	NA	NA
CASTGLAFDIQYF	TGTGCCAGCACCGGACTAGCTTTCGACATTCAGTACTTC	TRBV2	TRBJ2-4	NA	TRBD2
CASSPEGTEAFF	TGTGCCAGCAGCCCCGAAGGCACTGAAGCTTTCTTT	TRBV5-5	TRBJ1-1	NA	NA
CASSLSGANTGELFF	TGCGCCAGCAGCTTGTCGGGAGCAAACACCGGGGAGCTGTTTTTT	TRBV5-1	TRBJ2-2	NA	NA
CASRDRGEAFF	TGTGCCAGCAGGGACAGGGGTGAAGCTTTCTTT	TRBV6-1	TRBJ1-1	NA	TRBD1
CASSFGAHGNSPLHF	TGTGCCAGCAGTTTCGGCGCCCATGGGAATTCACCCCTCCACTTT	TRBV27	TRBJ1-6	NA	NA
CASKRGYNSPLHF	TGTGCCAGCAAGAGGGGCTATAATTCACCCCTCCACTTT	TRBV27	TRBJ1-6	NA	NA
CASSFQMGDNFYSPLHF	TGTGCCAGCAGCTTCCAAATGGGGGACAACTTTTATTCACCCCTCCACTTT	TRBV5-5	TRBJ1-6	NA	NA